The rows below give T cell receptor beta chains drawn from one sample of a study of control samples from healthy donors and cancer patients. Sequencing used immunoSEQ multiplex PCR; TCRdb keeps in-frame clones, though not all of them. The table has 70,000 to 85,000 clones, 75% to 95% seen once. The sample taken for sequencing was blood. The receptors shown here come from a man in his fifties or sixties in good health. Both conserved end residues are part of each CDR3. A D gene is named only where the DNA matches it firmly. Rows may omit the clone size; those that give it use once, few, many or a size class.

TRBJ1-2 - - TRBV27 TGTGCCAGCAGCCTTAGTGCTTCTAACTATGGCTACACCTTC CASSLSASNYGYTF
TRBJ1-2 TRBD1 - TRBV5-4 TGTGCCAGCAGCTTGACGACAGGGAGGGTTGGCTACACCTTC CASSLTTGRVGYTF
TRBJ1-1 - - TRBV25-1 TGTGCCAGTCGGGAGAACACTGAAGCTTTCTTT CASRENTEAFF
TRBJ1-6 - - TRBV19 TGTGCCAGTACTCAACCGGACACACCGCTGGCGTCGTATAATTCACCCCTCCACTTT CASTQPDTPLASYNSPLHF
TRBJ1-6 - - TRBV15 TGTGCCACCAGCTTAGACACTCTCGATTCACCCCTCCACTTT CATSLDTLDSPLHF
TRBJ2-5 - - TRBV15 TGTGCCACCAGCAGAGCAATACGACAGAGCCAGTACTTC CATSRAIRQSQYF
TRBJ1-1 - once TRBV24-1 TGTGCCACCAGTGATGGTCCGAACACTGAAGCTTTCTTT CATSDGPNTEAFF
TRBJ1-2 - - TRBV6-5 TGTGCCAGCAATGTAGGGAACTATGGCTACACCTTC CASNVGNYGYTF
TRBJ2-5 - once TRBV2 TGTGCCAGCAGTGAAGAGGAGACCCAGTACTTC CASSEEETQYF
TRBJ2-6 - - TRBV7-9 TGTGCCAGCAGCCAAGGATGGTCTGGCCGACTGGGAGGCAACGTCCTGACTTTC CASSQGWSGRLGGNVLTF
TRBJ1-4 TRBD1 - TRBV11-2 TGTGCCAGCAGCCTTCACAGGGGGGGCGAAAAACTGTTTTTT CASSLHRGGEKLFF
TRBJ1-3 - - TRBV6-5 TGTGCCAGCAGTCAGGCTGGCACACCGGGAAACACCATATATTTT CASSQAGTPGNTIYF
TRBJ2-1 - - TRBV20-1 TGCAGTGCTACATACAATGAGCAGTTCTTC CSATYNEQFF
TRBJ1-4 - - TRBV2 TGTGCCAGCAGTTACAGCCGGGAGGCAACTAATGAAAAACTGTTTTTT CASSYSREATNEKLFF
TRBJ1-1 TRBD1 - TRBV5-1 TGCGCCAGCAGCTGGCAGGGGGTAAACACTGAAGCTTTCTTT CASSWQGVNTEAFF
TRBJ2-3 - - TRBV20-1 TGCAGTGCTAGTCCTATAGGGCTTAACAATAAAGATACGCAGTATTTT CSASPIGLNNKDTQYF
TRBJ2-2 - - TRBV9 TGTGCCAGCAGCGTAGGGGCGGGCCCCGGGGAGCTGTTTTTT CASSVGAGPGELFF
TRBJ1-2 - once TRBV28 TGTGCCAGCAGTTTACCTCAGGACTATGGCTACACCTTC CASSLPQDYGYTF
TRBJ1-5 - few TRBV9 TGTGCCAGCAGCGTAGGGATGGCTAGCAATCAGCCCCAGCATTTT CASSVGMASNQPQHF
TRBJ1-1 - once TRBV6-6 TGTGCCAGCAGTTACCCTGTAGGTCGGGGTCTCACTGAAGCTTTCTTT CASSYPVGRGLTEAFF
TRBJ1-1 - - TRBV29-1 TGCAGCGTTGGGTTAAACACTGAAGCTTTCTTT CSVGLNTEAFF
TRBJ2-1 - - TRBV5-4 TGTGCCAGCAGCTTGGCCCCTGGAGAGTACAATGAGCAGTTCTTC CASSLAPGEYNEQFF
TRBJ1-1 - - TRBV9 TGTGCCAGCACCCAACAGGGAACCGGCACTGAAGCTTTCTTT CASTQQGTGTEAFF
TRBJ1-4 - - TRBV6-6 TGTGCCAGCAGAACACCCGGGGTAACTAATGAAAAACTGTTTTTT CASRTPGVTNEKLFF
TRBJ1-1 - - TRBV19 TGTGCCAGTAGGGCAGGCGAGAACACTGAAGCTTTCTTT CASRAGENTEAFF
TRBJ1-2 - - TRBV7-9 TGTGCCAGCAGCCTCACGATCCAGGGCTATGGCTACACCTTC CASSLTIQGYGYTF
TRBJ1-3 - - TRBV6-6 TGTGCCAGCAGTTCCCCGGGACATCGCTCTGGAAACACCATATATTTT CASSSPGHRSGNTIYF